This is a list of T cell receptor beta chains from one sample in a study of T cell repertoires in cytomegalovirus infection. From the reads, TCRdb called clonotypes with MiXCR, one entry per CDR3 protein. The table has around 250,000 distinct CDR3 sequences, 17% seen once. Sequenced sample: CD8+ T cells from PBMCs. The receptors shown here come from a human donor in good health (CMV status not recorded). Some clones in this sample may be carry-over from other donors' samples. Both conserved end residues are part of each CDR3. The D gene is left open where the match is weak. Some rows have no size entry. The others give once, few or many, or a class for an expanded clone.

size	D	V	J	DNA	CDR3
once	NA	TRBV7-6	TRBJ1-1	TGTGCCAGCACCCCACAGGGCCGATCAATTACTGAAGCTTTCTTT	CASTPQGRSITEAFF
NA	NA	TRBV19	TRBJ2-7	TGTGCCAGTAGTCTAAACAGCCCCTCCTACGAGCAGTACTTC	CASSLNSPSYEQYF
many	NA	TRBV10-2	TRBJ1-2	TGCGCCAGCAGTCCCGGGGCCAGATATGGCTACACCTTC	CASSPGARYGYTF
many	NA	TRBV7-6	TRBJ1-1	TGTGCCAGCAGCTTGTTCAGTAAAAACACTGAAGCTTTCTTT	CASSLFSKNTEAFF
NA	NA	TRBV19	TRBJ2-2	TGTGCCAGTAGTATTCCGGCCTACCTCACCGGGGAGCTGTTTTTT	CASSIPAYLTGELFF
few	NA	TRBV4-1	TRBJ2-7	TGCGCCAGCAGCCAGGAGGGGTTCTCCTACGAGCAGTACTTC	CASSQEGFSYEQYF
NA	TRBD1	TRBV6-4	TRBJ1-3	TGTGCCAGCAGTGAGTGGACCGGGACAGAAAGTATAACATTCTGGCACACCATATATTTT	CASSEWTGTESITFWHTIYF
many	TRBD2	TRBV7-2	TRBJ2-1	TGTGCCAGCAGGACGGCTCGCGGGGGGGCCTACAATGAGCAGTTCTTC	CASRTARGGAYNEQFF
few	TRBD2	TRBV27	TRBJ2-1	TGTGCCAGCAGTTTACCAGCGGGGGGGCCCAATGAGCAGTTCTTC	CASSLPAGGPNEQFF
many	NA	TRBV28	TRBJ1-2	TGTGCCAGCAGTTTCTCGCGGACAGCCAATGGCTACACCTTC	CASSFSRTANGYTF
many	TRBD1	TRBV9	TRBJ1-5	TGTGCCAGCGGCCCGGGGACAGGCAATCAGCCCCAGCATTTT	CASGPGTGNQPQHF
many	TRBD1	TRBV28	TRBJ1-2	TGTGCCAGCAGCTTAGACGGGACAGGGGACTATGGCTACACCTTC	CASSLDGTGDYGYTF
few	NA	TRBV15	TRBJ2-1	TGTGCCACCAGCAGAGTAAATGAGGGTCGAAATGAGCAGTTCTTC	CATSRVNEGRNEQFF
NA	NA	TRBV7-9	TRBJ1-6	TGTGCCAGCAGCTTAGATGGCCTTTCACCCCTCCACTTT	CASSLDGLSPLHF
NA	NA	TRBV20-1	TRBJ1-1	TGCAGTGCTAGGTTGGTTGAAGCTTTCTTT	CSARLVEAFF
few	TRBD1	TRBV10-3	TRBJ1-1	TGTGCCATCAGTGAGTCAGGACAGGGGAGCGACACTGAAGCTTTCTTT	CAISESGQGSDTEAFF
many	NA	TRBV7-6	TRBJ1-1	TGTGCCAGCAGCTTAGCGGGGACTCAGGGTGAAGCTTTCTTT	CASSLAGTQGEAFF
NA	NA	TRBV29-1	TRBJ1-1	TGCAGCGTTGGTGGAAGGGGTTTGAACACTGAAGCTTTCTTT	CSVGGRGLNTEAFF
many	NA	TRBV7-2	TRBJ2-7	TGTGCCAGCAGCTTAGCAGGGGGGCCCGCGGGCGAGCAGTACTTC	CASSLAGGPAGEQYF
NA	TRBD1	TRBV6-1	TRBJ1-4	TGTGCCAGCAGTGCGTACAGGGGGCGATCTAATGAAAAACTGTTTTTT	CASSAYRGRSNEKLFF
NA	NA	TRBV4-1	TRBJ2-3	TGCGCCAGCAGCCAAGAAGTCCGGGATTGGGATACGCAGTGTTTT	CASSQEVRDWDTQCF
NA	NA	TRBV19	TRBJ1-2	TGTGCCAGCCCAACTAACTATGGCTACACCTTC	CASPTNYGYTF
many	NA	TRBV12-3/TRBV12-4	TRBJ2-5	TGTGCCAGCGGTCGGATGGGGGAGACCCAGTACTTC	CASGRMGETQYF
few	NA	TRBV29-1	TRBJ2-7	TGCAGCGTTGGCGGGATTCCCTCCTACGAGCAGTACTTC	CSVGGIPSYEQYF
NA	TRBD1	TRBV4-3	TRBJ2-7	TGCGCCAGCAGCCAAGATCGGGACAGGGGGGCCTACGAGCAGTACTTC	CASSQDRDRGAYEQYF
few	NA	TRBV28	TRBJ2-6	TGTGCCAGCAGTTTCGCGGGGTGGGGAGGGGCCAACGTCCTGACTTTC	CASSFAGWGGANVLTF
many	NA	TRBV28	TRBJ1-2	TGTGCCAGCAATATGGGCCTTTCTGGCTACACCTTC	CASNMGLSGYTF
many	NA	TRBV7-2	TRBJ2-7	TGTGCCAGCAGCCTCTGGGGGTCCGGGGGTAACTCCTACGAGCAGTACTTC	CASSLWGSGGNSYEQYF
NA	NA	TRBV29-1	TRBJ1-2	TGCAGCGTTGAAGCGGTTTCACAGGGCAGAACGAAGGGCTATGGCTACACCTTC	CSVEAVSQGRTKGYGYTF
few	NA	TRBV5-1	TRBJ2-3	TGCGCCAGCAGCTTGGAGGGACTCTCTGTCACAGATACGCAGTATTTT	CASSLEGLSVTDTQYF
few	NA	TRBV6-1	TRBJ1-4	TGTGCCAGCAGTTTATTTGGGGGTGAAAAACTGTTTTTT	CASSLFGGEKLFF
NA	NA	TRBV4-1	TRBJ1-1	TGCGCCAGCAGCCAAGAAATTGGCCAGGCCCAATGGAACACTGAAGCTTTCTTT	CASSQEIGQAQWNTEAFF
NA	TRBD1	TRBV2	TRBJ1-3	TGTGCCAGCAGGGAACAGGGGCCTGGAAACACCATATATTTT	CASREQGPGNTIYF
many	TRBD2	TRBV7-2	TRBJ2-3	TGTGCCAGCAGCTTGAGCCCCCTAGCGGGGGCCTACACAGATACGCAGTATTTT	CASSLSPLAGAYTDTQYF
NA	TRBD2	TRBV20-1	TRBJ2-3	TGCAGTGCTAGTGCCCCTAGCGGGGGATTCACAGATACGCAGTATTTT	CSASAPSGGFTDTQYF
few	TRBD1	TRBV28	TRBJ2-7	TGTGCCAGCAGTTTACCGGGACAGGGGGCAAGGGAGCAGTACTTC	CASSLPGQGAREQYF
few	NA	TRBV4-1	TRBJ1-1	TGCGCCAGCAGCGTAACGGGGCGGTCTGAAGCTTTCTTT	CASSVTGRSEAFF
NA	NA	TRBV6-8	TRBJ2-7	TGTGCCAGCAAAATGATCGAGGACACCCTTAATGCCTACGAGCAGTACTTC	CASKMIEDTLNAYEQYF
NA	NA	TRBV4-3	TRBJ2-7	TGCGCCAGCAGCCAGGGACTGGACAGATCCTACGAGCAGTACTTC	CASSQGLDRSYEQYF
few	NA	TRBV4-1	TRBJ2-7	TGCGCCAGCAGCCAAGTAAGGGGGGGACCCTACGAGCAGTACTTC	CASSQVRGGPYEQYF
few	NA	TRBV4-1	TRBJ1-1	TGCGCCAGCAGCCAAGACGGATATGAAGCTTTCTTT	CASSQDGYEAFF
NA	NA	TRBV28	TRBJ2-7	TGTGCCAGACAACAGGGGACTCCCTACGAGCAGTACTTC	CARQQGTPYEQYF
few	NA	TRBV7-2	TRBJ2-2	TGTGCCAGCAGCTTACCATCAGGGCAGCTCCCCACCGCGAACACCGGGGAGCTGTTTTTT	CASSLPSGQLPTANTGELFF
many	TRBD1	TRBV6-5	TRBJ1-2	TGTGCCAGCAGTTACCCGATCCCTGGACAGGGCTACTATGGCTACACCTTC	CASSYPIPGQGYYGYTF
NA	NA	TRBV20-1	TRBJ2-7	TGCAGTGCTAGGGGCAATAAAGCCTACGAGCAGTACTTC	CSARGNKAYEQYF
many	NA	TRBV20-1	TRBJ1-4	TGCAGTGCTTTAGAGGACGGTAGAACTAATGAAAAACTGTTTTTT	CSALEDGRTNEKLFF
NA	NA	TRBV20-1	TRBJ2-5	TGCAGTGCTTCTCGATGGCGAGAGGAAGAGACCCAGTACTTC	CSASRWREEETQYF
many	TRBD2	TRBV7-9	TRBJ2-7	TGTGCCAGCAGCTCAATGCGGACTAGCGGAGAGCCCTACGAGCAGTACTTC	CASSSMRTSGEPYEQYF
few	NA	TRBV19	TRBJ1-5	TGTGCCAGTAGTATACGGTGGGGGAAAAGCAATCAGCCCCAGCATTTT	CASSIRWGKSNQPQHF
few	NA	TRBV7-9	TRBJ2-5	TGTGCCAGCAGCTTAAGCCAAGGGGTCGAGACCCAGTACTTC	CASSLSQGVETQYF
many	TRBD1	TRBV28	TRBJ1-1	TGTGCCAGCAGTCCCTGGGACAGAGAGAACACTGAAGCTTTCTTT	CASSPWDRENTEAFF
NA	NA	TRBV28	TRBJ1-5	TGTTCCAGCAGACCATCATGGGGTGACAATCAGCCCCAGCATTTT	CSSRPSWGDNQPQHF
few	TRBD1	TRBV6-5	TRBJ2-7	TGTGCCAGCAGTTACTCGAAATGGACAGGGGGCGACGAGCAGTACTTC	CASSYSKWTGGDEQYF
NA	NA	TRBV6-1	TRBJ2-3	TGTGCCAGCAGAGACTCGCCGGGGACCGAAGATACGCAGTATTTT	CASRDSPGTEDTQYF
NA	TRBD2	TRBV12-5	TRBJ2-7	TGTGCTAGTGGTTTTCAATCGGGAGGTACCCGGGGGGGCGGCAACGAGCAGTACTTC	CASGFQSGGTRGGGNEQYF
many	NA	TRBV6-1	TRBJ2-1	TGTGCCAGCAGTGAAACCGGGACGGAGAATGAGCAGTTCTTC	CASSETGTENEQFF
NA	TRBD1	TRBV10-3	TRBJ1-5	TGTGCCATCAGTGAGTTTCTACCCCGGGACAGGGTCCAGCCCCAGCATTTT	CAISEFLPRDRVQPQHF